These 15 T cell receptor beta chains were sequenced from one sample in a study of CD4+ T cells in melanoma. Measured with immunoSEQ multiplex PCR; TCRdb has only the in-frame clones, and not every one. The sample lists 110,000 to 150,000 clones, about nine tenths occurring once. These receptors originate from a human donor with melanoma.

V is TRBV9 and J is TRBJ2-6; maybe TRBD1 (6 bases). Germline values: CDR1 SGDLS, CDR2 YYNGEE. Trimming pared 3 bases from V and 2 bases from J, leaving 15 bases between. There are 17 residues in the CDR3. The CDR3 protein is CASSGVPHRAGANVLTF. The CDR3 DNA sequence: TGTGCCAGCAGCGGTGTTCCTCACAGGGCTGGGGCCAACGTCCTGACTTTC.

V is TRBV9 and J is TRBJ2-7, with D possibly TRBD1 on 6 matching bases. Trimming stripped 2 bases from V and 4 bases from J, with 16 bases between. CDR1 and CDR2 (germline): SGDLS, YYNGEE. The CDR3 has 15 amino acids. CDR3 region: CASSVAPGQVYEQYF. DNA of the CDR3: TGTGCCAGCAGCGTCGCACCGGGACAAGTATACGAGCAGTACTTC.

This rearrangement joins TRBV7-3 to TRBJ1-6, with unresolved D. With 1 base removed from V and 6 bases from J, the gap between germline ends came to 4 bases. The CDR3 extends over 13 amino acids. CDR1 is SGHTA, CDR2 FQGTGA, per germline. CDR3 sequence: CASSLNSNSPLHF. DNA for the CDR3: TGTGCCAGCAGCTTAAACAGTAATTCACCCCTCCACTTT.

The rearrangement links TRBV27 to TRBJ1-1; 9 bases fit TRBD1. With V trimmed by 3 bases and J by 10 bases, 6 bases remained unmatched. This CDR3 has 13 residues. Germline V CDR1 and CDR2: MNHEY, SMNVEV (reference sequence). DNA of the CDR3: TGTGCCAGCAGTTTCGGACAGGGGAGGACAGCTTTCTTT. Translated, it gives CASSFGQGRTAFF.

This chain connects TRBV5-1 to TRBJ2-2, with no clear D. The germline gives CDR1 SGHRS, CDR2 YFSETQ. The V gene lost 4 bases and the J gene lost 2 bases, with 9 bases spanning the gap. The CDR3 covers 14 residues. The CDR3 coding sequence is TGCGCCAGCAGCCCCGAGTCCAACACCGGGGAGCTGTTTTTT. Encoded protein: CASSPESNTGELFF.

The chain's CDR3 is CASSISGTGNYGYTF. The CDR3 region has the DNA TGTGCCAGTAGTATCTCCGGGACAGGGAACTATGGCTACACCTTC. This chain uses TRBV19 with TRBJ1-2, with 9 bases identical to TRBD1. After removal of 3 bases from V and 2 bases from J, the junction contained 4 bases not matched to a gene. The CDR3 totals 15 residues. Germline V gives CDR1 LNHDA, CDR2 SQIVND (reference sequence).

The chain employs TRBV4-1 and TRBJ1-1; no reliable D call. CDR3 size: 14 residues. V shed 0 bases and J shed 7 bases, with 12 bases lying between them. Germline V gene data show CDR1 as MGHRA and CDR2 as YSYEKL. CDR3 sequence (DNA): TGCGCCAGCAGCCAAGAGTGGAACAGCCATGAAGCTTTCTTT. Its protein product is CASSQEWNSHEAFF.

The genes are TRBV29-1 and TRBJ2-3, with 7 bases identical to TRBD2. Germline trimming cut 4 bases from V and 6 bases from J; bases unmatched to any gene: 13. The CDR3 length is 15 residues. Germline V gene data show CDR1 as SQVTM and CDR2 as ANQGSEA. CDR3 nucleotides: TGCAGCGTTGGGGGGGGAATAGCGAATTCGGATACGCAGTATTTT. Its translation: CSVGGGIANSDTQYF.

Notes on this clone: Mismatch with germline at one junction end may stem from a read error. In the same sample, other DNA sequences code for this CDR3. The chain couples TRBV30 to TRBJ1-1, with D uncertain. The V gene's germline CDR1 is GTSNPN and CDR2 SVGIG (reference sequence). The CDR3 consists of 14 residues. As DNA, the CDR3 is TGTGCCTGGAGTGTACGGCCCGGAGAGAGGGAAGCCTTCTTT. Encoded protein: CAWSVRPGEREAFF.

This chain's CDR3 is CASSDLQGGNTDTQYF. CDR3 DNA sequence: TGTGCCAGCAGCGATCTCCAGGGGGGCAACACAGATACGCAGTATTTT. V usage is TRBV5-6 and J usage is TRBJ2-3; D may be TRBD1 (7 bases). Trimming took 4 bases from V and 2 from J, leaving 17 bases between them. This CDR3 is built from 16 residues. Germline V CDR1 and CDR2: SGHDT, YYEEEE.

This chain uses TRBV5-1 with TRBJ2-1; 9 nucleotides align to TRBD1. The V and J ends lost 0 bases and 2 bases, in that order; junction bases with no gene match: 0. The CDR3 is 15 residues long. From germline, CDR1 is SGHRS and CDR2 YFSETQ. The CDR3 nucleotides are TGCGCCAGCAGCTTGGGACAGGGGGCCTACAATGAGCAGTTCTTC. Translated, it gives CASSLGQGAYNEQFF.

The V gene is TRBV29-1, the J gene TRBJ1-2, with D perhaps matching TRBD1 (5 bases). The ends were cut back, 5 bases at V and 2 bases at J, with 15 bases in the middle. The CDR3 consists of 14 residues. The germline V gene encodes CDR1 SQVTM and CDR2 ANQGSEA. CDR3 DNA: TGCAGCGTTAGGGGTCAGGCGAGCAACTATGGCTACACCTTC. Translated: CSVRGQASNYGYTF.

Only a few counts were recorded for this clone. The same CDR3 arises from other DNA sequences in this sample as well. The chain employs TRBV5-1 and TRBJ2-7; 7 nucleotides match TRBD2. V lost 0 bases to trimming and J lost 1 base; unmatched junction nucleotides: 1. CDR3 length equals 14 residues. The V gene's germline CDR1 is SGHRS and CDR2 YFSETQ. CDR3 protein: CASSLAGGSYEQYF. The DNA of the CDR3 is TGCGCCAGCAGCTTGGCCGGGGGGTCCTACGAGCAGTACTTC.

J is TRBJ1-4 and V is TRBV2; 10 nucleotides agree with TRBD1. The CDR3 contains 15 residues. V lost 5 bases to trimming and J lost 1 base; unmatched junction nucleotides: 1. From germline, CDR1 is SNHLY and CDR2 FYNNEI. Written as DNA, the CDR3 is TGTGCCAGCAGTCGGGACAGGGGAACTAATGAAAAACTGTTTTTT. It specifies CASSRDRGTNEKLFF. The complete variable domain, with remaining parts taken from reference TRBV2 and TRBJ1-4, reads EPEVTQTPSHQVTQMGQEVILRCVPISNHLYFYWYRQILGQKVEFLVSFYNNEISEKSEIFDDQFSVERPDGSNFTLKIRSTKLEDSAMYFCASSRDRGTNEKLFFGSGTQLSVL.

J is TRBJ2-3 and V is TRBV5-1; D not certain. The CDR3 totals 13 residues. Trimming took off 5 bases at V and 3 bases at J, with 10 bases between the two ends. Germline V CDR1 and CDR2: SGHRS, YFSETQ. The CDR3 sequence: CASSFQTTDTQYF. The CDR3, as DNA: TGCGCCAGCAGTTTTCAGACAACAGATACGCAGTATTTT. The whole variable domain, filled in from reference TRBV5-1 and TRBJ2-3, reads KAGVTQTPRYLIKTRGQQVTLSCSPISGHRSVSWYQQTPGQGLQFLFEYFSETQRNKGNFPGRFSGRQFSNSRSEMNVSTLELGDSALYLCASSFQTTDTQYFGPGTRLTVL.